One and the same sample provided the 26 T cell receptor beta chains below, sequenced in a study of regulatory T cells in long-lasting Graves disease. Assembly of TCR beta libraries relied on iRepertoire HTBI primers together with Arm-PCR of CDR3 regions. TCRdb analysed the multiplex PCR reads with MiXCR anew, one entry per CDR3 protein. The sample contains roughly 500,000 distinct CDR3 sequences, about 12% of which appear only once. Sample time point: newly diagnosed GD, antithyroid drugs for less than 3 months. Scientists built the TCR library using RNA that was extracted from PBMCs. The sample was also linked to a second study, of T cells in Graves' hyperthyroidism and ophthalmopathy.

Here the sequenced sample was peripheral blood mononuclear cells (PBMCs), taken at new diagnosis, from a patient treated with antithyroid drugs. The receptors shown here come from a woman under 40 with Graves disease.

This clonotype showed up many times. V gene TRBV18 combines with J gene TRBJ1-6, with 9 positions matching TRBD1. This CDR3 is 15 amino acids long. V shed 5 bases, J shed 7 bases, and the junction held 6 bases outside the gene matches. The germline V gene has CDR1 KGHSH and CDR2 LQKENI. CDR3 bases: TGTGCCAGCTCAACACTAGGACAGGGGAATTCACCCCTCCACTTT. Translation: CASSTLGQGNSPLHF.

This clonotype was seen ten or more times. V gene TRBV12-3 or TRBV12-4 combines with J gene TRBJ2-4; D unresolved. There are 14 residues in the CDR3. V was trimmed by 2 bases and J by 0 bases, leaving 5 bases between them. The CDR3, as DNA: TGTGCCAGCAGTTTACACCCAGCCAAAAACATTCAGTACTTC. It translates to CASSLHPAKNIQYF.

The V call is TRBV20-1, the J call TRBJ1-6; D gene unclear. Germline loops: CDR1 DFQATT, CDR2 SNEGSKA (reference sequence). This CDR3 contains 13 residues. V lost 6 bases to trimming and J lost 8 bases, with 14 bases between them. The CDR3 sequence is CSARLAGYSPLHF. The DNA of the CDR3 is TGCAGTGCGAGATTGGCAGGCTATTCACCCCTCCACTTT.

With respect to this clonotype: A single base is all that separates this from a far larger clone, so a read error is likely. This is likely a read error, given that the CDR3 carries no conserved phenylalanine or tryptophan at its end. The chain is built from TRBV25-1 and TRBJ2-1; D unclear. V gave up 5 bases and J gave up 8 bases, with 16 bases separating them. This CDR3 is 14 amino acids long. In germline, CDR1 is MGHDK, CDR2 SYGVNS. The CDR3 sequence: CASSLYQENYEQFL. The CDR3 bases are TGTGCCAGCAGTTTGTATCAGGAAAACTATGAGCAGTTCCTC.

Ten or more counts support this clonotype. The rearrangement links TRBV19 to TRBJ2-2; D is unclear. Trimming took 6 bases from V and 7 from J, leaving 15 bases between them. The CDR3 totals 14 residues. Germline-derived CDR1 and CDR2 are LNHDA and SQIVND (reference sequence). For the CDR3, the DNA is TGTGCCAGTAGGGATTCGACTTCTTACGGGGAGCTGTTTTTT. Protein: CASRDSTSYGELFF. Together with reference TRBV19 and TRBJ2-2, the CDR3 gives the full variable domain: DGGITQSPKYLFRKEGQNVTLSCEQNLNHDAMYWYRQDPGQGLRLIYYSQIVNDFQKGDIAEGYSVSREKKESFPLTVTSAQKNPTAFYLCASRDSTSYGELFFGEGSRLTVL.

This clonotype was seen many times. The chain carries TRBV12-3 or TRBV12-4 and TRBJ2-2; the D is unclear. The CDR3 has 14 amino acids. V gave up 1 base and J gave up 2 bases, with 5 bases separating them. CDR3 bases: TGTGCCAGCAGTTTAGTGACCAACACCGGGGAGCTGTTTTTT. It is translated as CASSLVTNTGELFF.

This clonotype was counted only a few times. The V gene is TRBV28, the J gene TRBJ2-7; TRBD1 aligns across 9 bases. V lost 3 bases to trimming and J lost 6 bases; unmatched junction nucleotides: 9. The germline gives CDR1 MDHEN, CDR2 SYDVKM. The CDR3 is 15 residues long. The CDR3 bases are TGTGCCAGCAGTTTGTTCCGGGACAGGGCACGCGAGCAGTACTTC. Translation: CASSLFRDRAREQYF.

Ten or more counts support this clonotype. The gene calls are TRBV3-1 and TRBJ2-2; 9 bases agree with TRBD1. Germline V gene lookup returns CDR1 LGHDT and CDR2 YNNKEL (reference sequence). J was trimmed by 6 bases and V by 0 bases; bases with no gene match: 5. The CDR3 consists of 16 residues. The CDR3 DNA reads TGTGCCAGCAGCCAAGAACAGGGGGCTCTCGCCGGGGAGCTGTTTTTT. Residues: CASSQEQGALAGELFF. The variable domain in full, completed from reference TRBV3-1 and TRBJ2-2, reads DTAVSQTPKYLVTQMGNDKSIKCEQNLGHDTMYWYKQDSKKFLKIMFSYNNKELIINETVPNRFSPKSPDKAHLNLHINSLELGDSAVYFCASSQEQGALAGELFFGEGSRLTVL.

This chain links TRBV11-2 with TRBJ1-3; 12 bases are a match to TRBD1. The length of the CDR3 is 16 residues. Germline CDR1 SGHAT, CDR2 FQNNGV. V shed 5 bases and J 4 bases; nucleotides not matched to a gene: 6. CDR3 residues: CASSPRDRGLGNTIYF. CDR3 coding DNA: TGTGCCAGCAGCCCCCGGGACAGGGGGCTGGGAAACACCATATATTTT. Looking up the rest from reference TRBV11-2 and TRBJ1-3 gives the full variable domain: EAGVAQSPRYKIIEKRQSVAFWCNPISGHATLYWYQQILGQGPKLLIQFQNNGVVDDSQLPKDRFSAERLKGVDSTLKIQPAKLEDSAVYLCASSPRDRGLGNTIYFGEGSWLTVV.

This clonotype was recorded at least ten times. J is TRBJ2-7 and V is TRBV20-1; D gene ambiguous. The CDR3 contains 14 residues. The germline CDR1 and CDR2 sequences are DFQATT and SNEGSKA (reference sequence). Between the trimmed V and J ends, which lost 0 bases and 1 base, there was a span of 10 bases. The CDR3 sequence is CSARDPRMSYEQYF. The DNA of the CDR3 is TGCAGTGCTAGAGACCCTCGCATGTCCTACGAGCAGTACTTC.

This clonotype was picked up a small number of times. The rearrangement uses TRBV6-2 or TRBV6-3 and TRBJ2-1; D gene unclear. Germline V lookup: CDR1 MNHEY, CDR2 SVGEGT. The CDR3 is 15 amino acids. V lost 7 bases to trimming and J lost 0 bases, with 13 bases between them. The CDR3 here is CASIASLSSYNEQFF. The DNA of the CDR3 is TGTGCCAGCATTGCGAGCCTTAGCTCCTACAATGAGCAGTTCTTC.

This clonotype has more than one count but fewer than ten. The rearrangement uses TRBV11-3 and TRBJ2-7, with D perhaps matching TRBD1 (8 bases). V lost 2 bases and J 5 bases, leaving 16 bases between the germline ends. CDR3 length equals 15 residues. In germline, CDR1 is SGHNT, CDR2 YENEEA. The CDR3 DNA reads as TGTGCCAGCAGCTTAAGGACAGGGACTACAGACGAGCAGTACTTC. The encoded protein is CASSLRTGTTDEQYF.

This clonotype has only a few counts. CDR3: CASQKMGGPGYTF. CDR3 DNA sequence: TGTGCCTCTCAAAAAATGGGGGGTCCAGGCTACACCTTC. The V call is TRBV25-1, the J call TRBJ1-2, with a possible D match to TRBD1 (5 bases). The V and J ends lost 11 bases and 8 bases respectively, with 21 bases between them. Looked up from germline, CDR1 is MGHDK and CDR2 is SYGVNS. The CDR3 runs to 13 residues.

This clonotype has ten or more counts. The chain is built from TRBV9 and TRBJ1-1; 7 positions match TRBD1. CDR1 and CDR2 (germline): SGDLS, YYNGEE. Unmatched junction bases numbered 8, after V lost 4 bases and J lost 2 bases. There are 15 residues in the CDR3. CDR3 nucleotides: TGTGCCAGCAGCACAGCCGGGACAGCAAACACTGAAGCTTTCTTT. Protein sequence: CASSTAGTANTEAFF.

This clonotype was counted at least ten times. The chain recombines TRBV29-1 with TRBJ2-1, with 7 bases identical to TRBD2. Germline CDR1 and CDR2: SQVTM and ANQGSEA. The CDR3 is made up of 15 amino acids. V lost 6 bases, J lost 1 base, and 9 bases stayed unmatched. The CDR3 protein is CSVVWGGRSYNEQFF. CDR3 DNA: TGCAGCGTAGTGTGGGGAGGGAGATCCTACAATGAGCAGTTCTTC.

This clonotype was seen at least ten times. The CDR3 nucleotides read TGTGCCAGCAGCTTCCCTGGGACAGGGAACACTGAAGCTTTCTTT. This codes for CASSFPGTGNTEAFF. The rearrangement links TRBV7-8 to TRBJ1-1; the match to TRBD1 covers 8 bases. The CDR3 extends over 15 amino acids. The V and J ends lost 3 bases and 1 base, in that order; junction bases with no gene match: 4. In germline, CDR1 is SGHVS, CDR2 FQNEAQ.

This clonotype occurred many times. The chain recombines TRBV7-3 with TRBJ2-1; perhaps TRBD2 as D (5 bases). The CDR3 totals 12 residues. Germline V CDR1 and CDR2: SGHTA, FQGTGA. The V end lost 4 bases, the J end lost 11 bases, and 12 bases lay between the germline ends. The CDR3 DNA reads TGTGCCAGCAGCTCACCGGCCGGGAAGCAGTTCTTC. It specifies CASSSPAGKQFF.

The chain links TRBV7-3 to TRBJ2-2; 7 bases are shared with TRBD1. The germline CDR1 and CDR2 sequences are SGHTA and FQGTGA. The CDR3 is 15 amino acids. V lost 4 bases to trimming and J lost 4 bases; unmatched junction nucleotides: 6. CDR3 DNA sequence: TGTGCCAGCAGCTCCACAGGGGATGGCACCGGGGAGCTGTTTTTT. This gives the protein CASSSTGDGTGELFF.

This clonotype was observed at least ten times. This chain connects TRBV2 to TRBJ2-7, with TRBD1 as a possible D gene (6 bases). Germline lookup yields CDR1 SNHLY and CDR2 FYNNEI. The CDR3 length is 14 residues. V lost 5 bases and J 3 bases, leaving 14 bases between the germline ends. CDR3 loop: CASSQERTDYEQYF. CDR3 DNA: TGTGCCAGCAGTCAAGAGCGGACAGACTACGAGCAGTACTTC.

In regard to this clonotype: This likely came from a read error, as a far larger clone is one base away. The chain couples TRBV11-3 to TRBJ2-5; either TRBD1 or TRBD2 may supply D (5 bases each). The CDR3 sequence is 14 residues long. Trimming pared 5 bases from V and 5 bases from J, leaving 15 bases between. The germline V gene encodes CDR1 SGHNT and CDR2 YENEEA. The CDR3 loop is CASSRGGSAETQYF. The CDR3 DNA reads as TGTGCCAGCAGCCGTGGGGGATCTGCGGAGACCCAGTACTTC.

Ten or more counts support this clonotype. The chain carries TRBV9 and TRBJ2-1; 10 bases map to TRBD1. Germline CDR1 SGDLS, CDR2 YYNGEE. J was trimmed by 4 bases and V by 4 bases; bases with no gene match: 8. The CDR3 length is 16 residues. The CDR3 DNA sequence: TGTGCCAGCAGCCAACTGTCGGGACAGGGGTACAATGAGCAGTTCTTC. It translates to CASSQLSGQGYNEQFF. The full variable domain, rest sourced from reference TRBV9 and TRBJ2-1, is DSGVTQTPKHLITATGQRVTLRCSPRSGDLSVYWYQQSLDQGLQFLIQYYNGEERAKGNILERFSAQQFPDLHSELNLSSLELGDSALYFCASSQLSGQGYNEQFFGPGTRLTVL.

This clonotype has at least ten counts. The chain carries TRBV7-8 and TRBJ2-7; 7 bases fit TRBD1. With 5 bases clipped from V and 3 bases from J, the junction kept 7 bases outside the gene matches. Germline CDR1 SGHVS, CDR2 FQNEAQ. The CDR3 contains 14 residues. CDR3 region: CASSLGTVVYEQYF. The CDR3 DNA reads TGTGCCAGCAGCCTCGGGACAGTAGTCTACGAGCAGTACTTC.

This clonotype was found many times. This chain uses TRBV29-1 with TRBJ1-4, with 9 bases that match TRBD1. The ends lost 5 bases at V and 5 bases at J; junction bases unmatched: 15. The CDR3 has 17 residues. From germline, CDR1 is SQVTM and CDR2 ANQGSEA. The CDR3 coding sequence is TGCAGCGTTTCAAGGACAGGGGCCCGAGGACCAAATGAAAAACTGTTTTTT. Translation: CSVSRTGARGPNEKLFF.

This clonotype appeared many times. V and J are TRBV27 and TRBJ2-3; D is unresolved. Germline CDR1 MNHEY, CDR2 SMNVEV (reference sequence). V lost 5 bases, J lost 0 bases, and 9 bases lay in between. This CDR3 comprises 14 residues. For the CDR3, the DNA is TGTGCCAGCAGTCCGTCACAAAGCACAGATACGCAGTATTTT. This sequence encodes CASSPSQSTDTQYF.

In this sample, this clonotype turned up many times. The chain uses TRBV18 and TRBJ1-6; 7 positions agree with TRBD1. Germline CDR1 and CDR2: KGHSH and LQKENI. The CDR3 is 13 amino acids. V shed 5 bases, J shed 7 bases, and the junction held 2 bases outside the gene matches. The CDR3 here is CASSVQGNSPLHF. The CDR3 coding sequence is TGTGCCAGCTCAGTACAGGGGAATTCACCCCTCCACTTT.

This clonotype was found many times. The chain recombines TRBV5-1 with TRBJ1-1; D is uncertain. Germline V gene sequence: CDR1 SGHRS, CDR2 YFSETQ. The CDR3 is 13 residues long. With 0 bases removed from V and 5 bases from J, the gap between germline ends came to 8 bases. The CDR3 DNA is TGCGCCAGCAGCTTGGGGACGGCAACTGAAGCTTTCTTT. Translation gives CASSLGTATEAFF.